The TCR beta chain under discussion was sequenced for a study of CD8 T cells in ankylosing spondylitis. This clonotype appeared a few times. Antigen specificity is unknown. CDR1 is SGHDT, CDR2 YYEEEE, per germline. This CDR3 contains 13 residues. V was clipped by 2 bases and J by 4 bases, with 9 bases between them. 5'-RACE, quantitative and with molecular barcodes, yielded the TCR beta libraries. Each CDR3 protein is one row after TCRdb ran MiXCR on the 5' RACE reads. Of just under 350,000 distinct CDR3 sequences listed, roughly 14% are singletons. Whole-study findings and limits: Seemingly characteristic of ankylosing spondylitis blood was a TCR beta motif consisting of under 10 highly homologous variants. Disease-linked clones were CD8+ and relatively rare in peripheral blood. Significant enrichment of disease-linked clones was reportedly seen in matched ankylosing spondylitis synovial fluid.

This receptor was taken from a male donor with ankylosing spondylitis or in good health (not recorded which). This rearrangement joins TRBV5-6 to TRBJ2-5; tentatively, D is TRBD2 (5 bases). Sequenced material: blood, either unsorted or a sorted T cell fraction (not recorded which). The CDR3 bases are TGTGCCAGCAGCTTTGCAGGAGGAGAGACCCAGTACTTC. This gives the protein CASSFAGGETQYF.